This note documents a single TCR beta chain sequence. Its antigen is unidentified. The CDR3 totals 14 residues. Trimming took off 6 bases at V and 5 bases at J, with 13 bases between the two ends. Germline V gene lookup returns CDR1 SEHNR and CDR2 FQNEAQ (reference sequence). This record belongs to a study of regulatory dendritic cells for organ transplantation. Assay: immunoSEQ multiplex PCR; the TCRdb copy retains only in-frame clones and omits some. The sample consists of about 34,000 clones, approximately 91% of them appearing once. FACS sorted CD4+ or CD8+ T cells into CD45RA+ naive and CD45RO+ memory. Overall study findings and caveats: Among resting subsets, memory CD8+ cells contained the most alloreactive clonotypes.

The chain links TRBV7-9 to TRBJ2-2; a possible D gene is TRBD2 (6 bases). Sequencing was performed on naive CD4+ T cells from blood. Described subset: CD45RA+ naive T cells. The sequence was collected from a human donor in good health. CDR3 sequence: CASRHGAGTGELFF. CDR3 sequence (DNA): TGTGCCAGCAGGCATGGGGCGGGAACCGGGGAGCTGTTTTTT.